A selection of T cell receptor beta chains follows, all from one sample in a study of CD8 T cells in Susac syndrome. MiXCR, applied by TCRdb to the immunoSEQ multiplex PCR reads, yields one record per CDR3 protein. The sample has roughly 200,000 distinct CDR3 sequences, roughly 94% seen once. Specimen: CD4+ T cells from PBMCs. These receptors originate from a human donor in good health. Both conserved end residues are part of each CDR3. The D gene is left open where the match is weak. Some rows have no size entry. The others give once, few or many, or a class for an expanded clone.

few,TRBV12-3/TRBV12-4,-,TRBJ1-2,TGTGCCAGCAGGGGTTACTATGGCTACACCTTC,CASRGYYGYTF
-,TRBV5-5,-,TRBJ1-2,TGTGCCAGCAGCTTGGATACGGGGCTTAACTATGGCTACACCTTC,CASSLDTGLNYGYTF
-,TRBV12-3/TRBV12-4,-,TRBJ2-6,TGTGCCAGCACCGACGGGCGTGGGGCCAACGTCCTGACTTTC,CASTDGRGANVLTF
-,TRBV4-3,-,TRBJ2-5,TGCGCCAGCAGCCGTCTACGGGGAGGAGGTGGAGAGACCCAGTACTTC,CASSRLRGGGGETQYF
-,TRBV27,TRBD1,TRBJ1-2,TGTGCCAGCAGTCCCCGACAGGGGTCCCGGTATGGCTACACCTTC,CASSPRQGSRYGYTF
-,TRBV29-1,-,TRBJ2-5,TGCAGCGGCCGGGAGTACCAAGAGACCCAGTACTTC,CSGREYQETQYF
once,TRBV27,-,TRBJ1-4,TGTGCCAGCACCAACTATGAAAAACTGTTTTTT,CASTNYEKLFF
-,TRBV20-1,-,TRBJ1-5,TGCAGTGCTCGAGGGGTAGGCCAGCCCCAGCATTTT,CSARGVGQPQHF
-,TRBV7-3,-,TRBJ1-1,TGTGCCAGCAGCTTAAGCCTTGGCACTGAAGCTTTCTTT,CASSLSLGTEAFF
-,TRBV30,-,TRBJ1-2,TGTGCCTGGAGTGCCCAAGCGGGAGGCTACACCTTC,CAWSAQAGGYTF
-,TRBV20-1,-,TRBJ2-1,TGCAGTGCTAGCAGGCTCTCGTGGGGTGAGCAGTTCTTC,CSASRLSWGEQFF
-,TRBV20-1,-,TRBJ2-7,TGCAGTGCCCTTGGGGGGTACGAGCAGTACTTC,CSALGGYEQYF
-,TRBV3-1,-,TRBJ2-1,TGTGCCAGCAGCCCATCAACCGGACTTCTAAGCAATGAGCAGTTCTTC,CASSPSTGLLSNEQFF
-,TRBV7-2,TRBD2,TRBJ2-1,TGTGCCAGCAGCTTAAGCGGGAGGGGTGAGCAGTTCTTC,CASSLSGRGEQFF
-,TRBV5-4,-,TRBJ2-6,TGTGCCAGCAGCCCAAGACAGTCTGGGGCCAACGTCCTGACTTTC,CASSPRQSGANVLTF
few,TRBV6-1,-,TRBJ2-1,TGTGCCAGCAGGGTGGGGGGCGACTACAATGAGCAGTTCTTC,CASRVGGDYNEQFF
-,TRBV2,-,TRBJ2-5,TGTGCCAGCACAAGAGTCAGAGAGACCCAGTACTTC,CASTRVRETQYF
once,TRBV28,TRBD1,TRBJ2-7,TGTGCCACTAGGGAGACAGGGGATACCTACGAGCAGTACTTC,CATRETGDTYEQYF
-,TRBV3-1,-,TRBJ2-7,TGTGCCAGCAGCCCCCGACCCACTAGGAACTACGAGCAGTACTTC,CASSPRPTRNYEQYF
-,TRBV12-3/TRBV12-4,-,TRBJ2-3,TGTGCCAGCAGTTTTGGGGGCGGCACAGATACGCAGTATTTT,CASSFGGGTDTQYF
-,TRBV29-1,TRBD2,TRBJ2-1,TGCAGCGCCGCAGTCGGGCGGGAGGGCCTTGAGCAGTTCTTC,CSAAVGREGLEQFF
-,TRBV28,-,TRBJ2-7,TGTGCCAGCAGCCCCCCGACTACCACCTACGAGCAGTACTTC,CASSPPTTTYEQYF
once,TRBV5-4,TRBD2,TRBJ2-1,TGTGCCAGCAGCTTGGGGGGACTAGCGGGAGTAGGTGATGAGCAGTTCTTC,CASSLGGLAGVGDEQFF
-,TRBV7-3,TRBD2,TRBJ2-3,TGTGCCAGCAGCTCGTCGTCTAGCGGGGCGGATACGCAGTATTTT,CASSSSSSGADTQYF
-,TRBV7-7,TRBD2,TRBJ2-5,TGTGCTAGCAGCTGGGGACTATCGATGAAAGAGACCCAGTACTTC,CASSWGLSMKETQYF
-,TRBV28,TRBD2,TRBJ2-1,TGTGCCAGCAGCCTTGTAGGACTAGCGGGAAACGAGCAGTTCTTC,CASSLVGLAGNEQFF